A single sample is the source of the 16 T cell receptor beta chains below, sequenced in a study of control samples from healthy donors and cancer patients. The data were produced by immunoSEQ multiplex PCR, yet TCRdb's version contains in-frame clones alone and is incomplete. The table lists roughly 100,000 clones, 80% to 90% of them singletons. The sample comprised blood. These receptors originate from a woman in her 50s in good health.

The rearrangement joins TRBV6-6 to TRBJ2-1; 8 nucleotides agree with TRBD2. The CDR3 extends over 14 amino acids. Trimming took 4 bases from V and 10 from J; bases not matched to a gene: 9. CDR1 is MNHNY and CDR2 is SVGAGI in the germline V gene (reference sequence). CDR3 sequence: CASSSGTSNPEQFF. The CDR3 nucleotides are TGTGCCAGCAGTTCCGGGACTAGTAACCCCGAGCAGTTCTTC.

This chain links TRBV4-3 with TRBJ2-2; no reliable D call. Germline lookup yields CDR1 LGHNA and CDR2 YSLEER. The CDR3 spans 14 residues. V was trimmed by 4 bases and J by 1 base, leaving 7 bases between them. The CDR3 DNA reads TGCGCCAGCAGCCTGAATGGGAACACCGGGGAGCTGTTTTTT. The encoded protein is CASSLNGNTGELFF.

This sequence joins TRBV28 and TRBJ1-1; a weak D match, TRBD1 (5 bases). The CDR3 runs 13 residues. Trimming shortened V by 5 bases and J by 6 bases, and 13 bases separated the two germline ends. Per the germline V gene, CDR1 is MDHEN and CDR2 is SYDVKM. CDR3 sequence: CASSRGGGPEAFF. CDR3 DNA: TGTGCCAGCAGTAGGGGCGGGGGTCCTGAAGCTTTCTTT.

The chain uses TRBV19 and TRBJ2-1, with 9 bases identical to TRBD1. After removal of 4 bases from V and 1 base from J, the junction contained 2 bases not matched to a gene. Germline CDR1 is LNHDA and CDR2 is SQIVND (reference sequence). The CDR3 covers 15 residues. CDR3 DNA sequence: TGTGCCAGTAGTAGGGGACAGGGATCCTACAATGAGCAGTTCTTC. Protein product: CASSRGQGSYNEQFF.

CDR3 amino acids: CASSPTDRPKTEAFF. The CDR3 region has the DNA TGTGCCAGCAGCCCGACCGACAGGCCTAAGACTGAAGCTTTCTTT. This chain connects TRBV3-1 (or the pseudogene TRBV3-2) to TRBJ1-1, with D possibly being TRBD1 (6 bases). This CDR3 is 15 amino acids long. Trimming left V 4 bases short and J 5 bases short, with 17 bases between. Germline lookup yields CDR1 LGHDT and CDR2 YNNKEL (reference sequence).

The CDR3 nucleotides read TGCGCCAGCAGCTATGGGACAGCGGTAGGCTACACCTTC. Protein: CASSYGTAVGYTF. The chain couples TRBV5-1 to TRBJ1-2, with 7 bases aligning to TRBD1. This CDR3 region has 13 residues. The V gene end was trimmed by 3 bases and the J gene end by 8 bases; junction bases not matched to a gene: 7. Looked up from germline, CDR1 is SGHRS and CDR2 is YFSETQ.

V and J are TRBV6-2 or TRBV6-3 and TRBJ2-7; no clear D. V lost 6 bases and J lost 3, with 18 bases in between. From germline, CDR1 is MNHEY and CDR2 SVGEGT. This CDR3 is 15 amino acids long. CDR3 sequence: CASSQVMGMSYEQYF. The CDR3 DNA sequence: TGTGCCAGCAGCCAAGTAATGGGGATGAGCTACGAGCAGTACTTC.

The table lists this clone with a count of one. The chain links TRBV7-2 to TRBJ2-7; D uncertain. This CDR3 is 14 amino acids long. Germline V gene data show CDR1 as SGHTA and CDR2 as FQGNSA. Trimming shortened V by 5 bases and J by 2 bases, and 13 bases separated the two germline ends. CDR3 loop: CASSPTYGAYEQYF. CDR3 DNA: TGTGCCAGCAGCCCTACCTACGGCGCCTACGAGCAGTACTTC.

The rearrangement links TRBV5-8 to TRBJ1-4; D unclear. CDR1 and CDR2 from the germline V gene are SGHTS and YDEGEE. Trimming pared 0 bases from V and 3 bases from J, leaving 12 bases between. The CDR3 has 16 residues. CDR3 sequence: CASSLDFGFPNEKLFF. CDR3 in DNA: TGTGCCAGCAGCTTGGATTTCGGCTTCCCTAATGAAAAACTGTTTTTT.

V is TRBV6-6 and J is TRBJ1-2; possibly TRBD1 for D (6 bases). Trimming left V 2 bases short and J 2 bases short, with 9 bases between. The CDR3 runs 14 residues. CDR1 is MNHNY and CDR2 is SVGAGI in the germline V gene (reference sequence). The DNA of the CDR3 is TGTGCCAGCAGTTACCTGGGACAAAACTATGGCTACACCTTC. Amino acid sequence: CASSYLGQNYGYTF.

Worth noting for this clone: Other DNA sequences in this sample translate to the same CDR3. The CDR3 region is CASSVGQQETQYF. The CDR3 bases are TGTGCCAGCAGTGTGGGACAGCAAGAGACCCAGTACTTC. This chain uses TRBV12-3 or TRBV12-4 with TRBJ2-5; 7 nucleotides match TRBD1. V was clipped by 5 bases and J by 2 bases; unmatched bases: 2. The CDR3 is made up of 13 amino acids.

The CDR3 coding sequence is TGTGCCAGCAGCTTAACGAACACCGGGGAGCTGTTTTTT. Its protein is CASSLTNTGELFF. V is TRBV7-2 and J is TRBJ2-2, with D unresolved. Germline CDR1 and CDR2: SGHTA and FQGNSA. The CDR3 length is 13 residues. Trimming left V 2 bases short and J 0 bases short, with 1 base between.

The J gene is TRBJ2-7, the V gene TRBV4-2, with TRBD2 matching over 12 bases. The CDR3 runs to 15 residues. Losses at the gene ends were 1 base for V and 3 bases for J; bases not matched to a gene: 1. Germline CDR1 is LGHNA and CDR2 is YNFKEQ. Here the CDR3 DNA reads TGTGCCAGCAGCCAAGGGACTAGCGGGAACTACGAGCAGTACTTC. Protein product: CASSQGTSGNYEQYF.

The rearrangement links TRBV18 to TRBJ2-1; the D is unclear. CDR1 is KGHSH and CDR2 is LQKENI in the germline V gene. V lost 0 bases to trimming and J lost 4 bases, with 13 bases between them. The CDR3 runs to 16 residues. As DNA, the CDR3 is TGTGCCAGCTCACCACCCTCCACTCAGGAATACAATGAGCAGTTCTTC. Its translation: CASSPPSTQEYNEQFF.

V and J are TRBV20-1 and TRBJ2-1, with a tentative D call TRBD2 (6 bases). Trimming removed 3 bases from V and 4 bases from J, with 13 bases in between. The germline gives CDR1 DFQATT, CDR2 SNEGSKA (reference sequence). The CDR3 consists of 14 residues. In DNA form, the CDR3 reads TGCAGTGCTAGTCGGCTAGGACTATACAATGAGCAGTTCTTC. This translates into CSASRLGLYNEQFF.

This clone was counted ten times or more. J is TRBJ2-3 and V is TRBV28; maybe TRBD2 (6 bases). Trimming left V 6 bases short and J 2 bases short, with 15 bases between. Germline CDR1 reads MDHEN; CDR2 reads SYDVKM. This CDR3 has 15 residues. The CDR3 region has the DNA TGTGCCAGCAGCCTTCCTAGCGCCCTCACAGATACGCAGTATTTT. Amino acids: CASSLPSALTDTQYF. Supplemented by reference TRBV28 and TRBJ2-3, the full variable domain reads DVKVTQSSRYLVKRTGEKVFLECVQDMDHENMFWYRQDPGLGLRLIYFSYDVKMKEKGDIPEGYSVSREKKERFSLILESASTNQTSMYLCASSLPSALTDTQYFGPGTRLTVL.